The 8 T cell receptor beta chains presented below share a single source sample, sequenced in a study of shared clonotypes between healthy human individuals. Profiled with immunoSEQ multiplex PCR; TCRdb holds only in-frame clones, not every one. Of hundreds of thousands of clones in the sample, approximately 97% were seen once. The specimen sequenced was memory CD8+ T cells sorted from blood. Subset described: CD45RO+ cells pooled with CCR7-negative TemRA cells. The receptor source for this set is a man under 40 in good health.

V gene TRBV6-1 combines with J gene TRBJ1-3, with D perhaps TRBD1 (5 bases). With 4 bases removed from V and 3 bases from J, the gap between germline ends came to 22 bases. Germline CDR1 MNHNS, CDR2 SASEGT. This CDR3 region has 18 residues. This chain's CDR3 is CASSGVWQGPFIGNTIYF. The CDR3 DNA reads as TGTGCCAGCAGTGGGGTTTGGCAGGGTCCCTTCATTGGAAACACCATATATTTT.

The chain links TRBV4-1 to TRBJ2-4; TRBD2 matches 9 bases. This CDR3 comprises 20 residues. Germline V CDR1 and CDR2: MGHRA, YSYEKL. Trimming cost V 0 bases and J 1 base; bases outside gene matches: 13. The CDR3 region is CASSQDPLAGSTGAKNIQYF. CDR3 DNA sequence: TGCGCCAGCAGCCAAGATCCGCTAGCGGGATCCACGGGGGCCAAAAACATTCAGTACTTC.

This chain joins TRBV5-1 and TRBJ2-1, with D possibly matching TRBD1 (5 bases). The CDR3 is 14 residues long. The V end lost 0 bases, the J end lost 6 bases, and 10 bases lay between the germline ends. Germline CDR1 reads SGHRS; CDR2 reads YFSETQ. CDR3 DNA sequence: TGCGCCAGCAGCTTGGTCCAGGGCGGCAATGAGCAGTTCTTC. Encoded protein: CASSLVQGGNEQFF.

The rearrangement links TRBV7-9 to TRBJ2-7; D tentatively reads TRBD1 or TRBD2 (5 bases each). Germline CDR1 SEHNR, CDR2 FQNEAQ (reference sequence). Between the trimmed V and J ends, which lost 4 bases and 0 bases, there was a span of 16 bases. This CDR3 has 16 amino acids. CDR3 sequence reads: CASSSTGTPSSYEQYF. The CDR3 DNA reads TGTGCCAGCAGCTCGACCGGGACCCCGAGCTCCTACGAGCAGTACTTC.

The chain combines TRBV28 with TRBJ1-1, with D unclear. V lost 8 bases, J lost 0 bases, and 4 bases lay in between. The germline gives CDR1 MDHEN, CDR2 SYDVKM. This CDR3 region has 11 residues. The CDR3 here is CASGVNTEAFF. CDR3 DNA: TGTGCCAGCGGGGTGAACACTGAAGCTTTCTTT.

The genes are TRBV2 and TRBJ1-5, with D unclear. CDR3 length equals 19 residues. Germline V gene lookup returns CDR1 SNHLY and CDR2 FYNNEI. Trimming took 4 bases from V and 9 from J, leaving 31 bases between them. CDR3 nucleotide sequence: TGTGCCAGCAGTGCATCTGTGGCGGATTGGCGGCTGAGGGCATCGCCCCAGCATTTT. This encodes CASSASVADWRLRASPQHF.

V is TRBV10-3 and J is TRBJ1-2; 8 nucleotides agree with TRBD1. This CDR3 spans 12 amino acids. J was trimmed by 6 bases and V by 6 bases; bases with no gene match: 3. The germline CDR1 and CDR2 sequences are ENHRY and SYGVKD. CDR3 region: CAISPDRDGYTF. DNA of the CDR3: TGTGCCATCAGCCCGGACAGGGATGGCTACACCTTC.

The V call is TRBV6-1, the J call TRBJ1-5; D is possibly TRBD1 (5 bases). This CDR3 spans 13 amino acids. Germline loops: CDR1 MNHNS, CDR2 SASEGT. Deletions cut 6 bases from V and 7 bases from J, with 13 bases between. The CDR3, as DNA: TGTGCCAGCAGCGGGGGACCCACCCAGCCCCAGCATTTT. Amino acids: CASSGGPTQPQHF.